This T cell receptor (beta chain) was retrieved from a study of vaccination effects on CD4 cells after COVID-19. Repertoires were generated with immunoSEQ multiplex PCR, while TCRdb's copy carries only in-frame clones and drops some. The data show tens of thousands of clones, around 77% seen once. Before any sequencing was done, the ViraFEST assay used viral peptide pools to expand antigen-specific CD4+ T cells. When less than 11 days of culture had elapsed, CD4+ T cells were isolated. Previously uninfected by SARS-CoV-2, the vaccine recipients also showed negative nucleocapsid antibodies. General study results and limits: Nearly all vaccine-induced clones in healthy recipients recognized only SARS-CoV-2.

Regarding this clone: Its target is not known.

The trim removed 6 bases at V and 4 bases at J, leaving 9 bases unmatched. CDR1 is MNHNY, CDR2 SVGAGI, per germline (reference sequence). The CDR3 spans 15 residues. The chain joins TRBV6-6 to TRBJ1-5; 7 bases agree with TRBD1. The sequence was collected from a human donor who received a COVID-19 vaccine. This specimen consisted of CD4+ T cells from PBMCs cultured with HCoV-NL63 spike peptides, obtained before COVID-19 vaccination. CDR3 in amino acids: CASRNDRAPNQPQHF. The CDR3 coding sequence is TGTGCCAGCAGAAACGACAGGGCACCAAATCAGCCCCAGCATTTT.